The T cell receptor beta chain described here comes from a study of T cells after yellow fever vaccination (dated by TCRdb to between 2018 and 2021). Regarding the study in general: The SMART-Seq v4 Ultra Low Input RNA kit was used to prepare libraries from fractions with low cell numbers. Bulk TCR alpha and beta repertoires were sequenced longitudinally to track T-cell clones before and after primary and booster YFV17D yellow fever vaccination. The cohort comprised two healthy male donors, one aged 18 to 30 and one aged 30 to 40 years. Blood was collected at multiple timepoints before and after primary and secondary immunization, and bulk PBMC replicates and cell subsets were isolated.

TCR cDNA was synthesized by 5'RACE template switching, which introduced a universal primer site and unique molecular identifiers. cDNA synthesis was primed from both the TCR alpha and TCR beta constant segments. Library amplification used two PCR steps, and the second PCR step added sample barcodes and sequencing adapters. Libraries were sequenced on Illumina HiSeq 2500 (2x100 bp) or NovaSeq (2x150 bp). The original methods were these. Demultiplexing of reads and collapsing into UMI consensus sequences were performed with MIGEC, and V(D)J alignment was carried out with MiXCR. Vaccine-responding clonotypes were defined with edgeR using replicate PBMC samples, requiring FDR below 0.01 and a log2 fold change above 5 up to day 15. CD4 or CD8 identity was assigned to each bulk clonotype according to whether the clonotype was present at higher abundance in the sequenced CD4 repertoire or the sequenced CD8 repertoire. TCRdb passed the public sequencing reads through fastp at Q25 and MiXCR, retaining productive beta sequences. Rows are unified per CDR3 protein, each entry keeping the most common DNA and genes. It is TCRdb's table, rather than the study itself, that gives the V and J calls and clone size. The table for this sample lists under 600,000 distinct CDR3 sequences; approximately 15% of them were counted only once. In total, the top ten clones hold about an eighth of the sample.

Interpreted using the paper, the treatment or condition label stands for: live attenuated yellow fever vaccine strain. At every blood-draw timepoint, two biological replicates of bulk PBMCs were collected. A standard Ficoll-Paque protocol was used to isolate PBMCs from peripheral blood. TriZol was used to extract RNA from bulk PBMCs, from CD4 and CD8 fractions, and from dextramer-positive and dextramer-negative fractions. Summary of the overall study and its limitations: After the booster, most of the clones that had expanded following primary vaccination were detected again (almost 98% of CD4 and 85% to 90% of CD8), which suggests that memory was broadly maintained. The secondary T-cell response was weaker than the primary response but faster, peaking on day 5 instead of day 15. A small share of clonotypes was detected in both CD4 and CD8 compartments, with the overlap likely arising from convergent recombination. Because the study included only a couple of donors, the extent to which the findings can be generalized is limited. FACS-sorted repertoires could contain abundant contaminating clonotypes from the bulk population, so computational filtering was required.

A remark on this clonotype: Its recognized antigen is unknown. No base quality information exists; no much larger clone differs at one position.

Taken from cysteine to phenylalanine, the CDR3 has 14 residues. Only the CDR3 part of the read is kept: 42 bases, read in frame from the first base. V drops 5 bases and J drops 4 bases, leaving 14 bases in between. CDR1 SGHVS and CDR2 FQNEAQ are derived from the germline V gene. This sequence originates from a man aged 30 to 39 who received the YFV17D yellow fever vaccine. Material: PBMCs, obtained on the day of the yellow fever booster vaccination. Recombination joined TRBV7-8 with TRBJ2-5; no confident D gene assignment can be made. The DNA reads as follows: TGTGCCAGCAGCGCCTGGGTGAACGGAGAGACCCAGTACTTC. The encoded protein is CASSAWVNGETQYF.